The present TCR beta chain was sequenced within a study of blood T cell repertoires in COVID-19. Turning to the study itself: The origin of the acute and convalescent COVID-19 samples was the United States, Italy and Spain. PBMCs, B-cell-depleted T cells, or T cells provided the cDNA or gDNA that made up the material.

One Seattle source followed patients from active infection through their disease course. Under the authors' procedure: Reference gene primer amplification gave nucleated cell count estimates. Sequencing was performed with immunoSEQ multiplex PCR; in TCRdb, only in-frame clones are kept and a portion is missing. Clone size and V and J calls were adopted from that table, with D and trimming inferred from the DNA. The repertoire holds 35,000 to 40,000 clones, with nearly 90% as singletons. The sample comprised peripheral blood. The receptor's source is a man aged 55 to 70 with COVID-19, enrolled during active disease.

The CDR3 reads CASRRRGIAGGASNEQFF. CDR3 DNA: TGTGCCAGTAGGCGTAGGGGGATAGCGGGAGGGGCCTCCAATGAGCAGTTCTTC. The V and J genes are TRBV19 and TRBJ2-1; TRBD2 aligns across 11 bases. The length of the CDR3 is 18 residues. V lost 6 bases, J lost 6 bases, and 16 bases stayed unmatched. Germline CDR1 LNHDA, CDR2 SQIVND (reference sequence).